These 13 T cell receptor beta chains came from one sample sequenced in a study of blood T cell repertoires in COVID-19. Sequenced by immunoSEQ multiplex PCR; TCRdb stores in-frame clones only, minus some. The sample includes 200,000 to 250,000 clones, around 80% of them seen just once. Sequencing was carried out using peripheral blood. Receptors originate from a human donor in a cohort sampled during active COVID-19.

V gene TRBV19 combines with J gene TRBJ2-7; 7 bases line up with TRBD1. The length of the CDR3 is 14 residues. Germline lookup yields CDR1 LNHDA and CDR2 SQIVND (reference sequence). V shed 5 bases, J shed 1 base, and the junction held 5 bases outside the gene matches. CDR3 protein: CASSFGTDSYEQYF. As DNA, the CDR3 is TGTGCCAGTAGTTTTGGGACAGATTCCTACGAGCAGTACTTC.

This chain connects TRBV6-5 to TRBJ1-2; D uncertain. V shed 0 bases and J shed 7 bases, with 9 bases lying between them. The CDR3 runs 13 residues. Germline V CDR1 and CDR2: MNHEY, SVGAGI. The CDR3 is CASSYSRAGGYTF. The CDR3, as DNA: TGTGCCAGCAGTTACTCGAGGGCGGGTGGCTACACCTTC.

This clone was recorded a few times. The CDR3 bases are TGTGCCAGCAGCTTGGCCGCTAGCGGGGGGGCAGATACGCAGTATTTT. Protein product: CASSLAASGGADTQYF. The genes are TRBV5-4 and TRBJ2-3; 12 nucleotides agree with TRBD2. The CDR3 consists of 16 residues. From germline, CDR1 is SGHNT and CDR2 YYREEE (reference sequence). With V trimmed by 0 bases and J by 4 bases, 3 bases remained unmatched.

The chain links TRBV19 to TRBJ1-1; 7 positions agree with TRBD1. J lost 5 bases, V lost 3 bases, and 12 bases had no gene match. This CDR3 has 16 residues. CDR1 and CDR2 (germline): LNHDA, SQIVND (reference sequence). CDR3 amino acids: CASSIHRGRVGTEAFF. CDR3 DNA: TGTGCCAGTAGTATCCACAGGGGTCGAGTGGGGACTGAAGCTTTCTTT.

The chain is built from TRBV28 and TRBJ2-3, with 7 bases that match TRBD2. With V trimmed by 5 bases and J by 5 bases, 13 bases remained unmatched. CDR1 and CDR2 (germline): MDHEN, SYDVKM. The CDR3 loop spans 16 amino acids. In DNA form, the CDR3 reads TGTGCCAGCAGTACCCTAGCGGTTTCGGGAAGAGATACGCAGTATTTT. Translating it yields CASSTLAVSGRDTQYF.

In its sample, this clone was seen once. V gene TRBV10-3 combines with J gene TRBJ1-5; 8 positions agree with TRBD1. V dropped 6 bases and J dropped 15; count of bases not matched to a gene: 7. In germline, CDR1 is ENHRY, CDR2 SYGVKD. CDR3 length equals 11 residues. In nucleotides, the CDR3 is TGTGCCATCAGAGGACAGGGTGGATTGCATTTT. Encoded protein: CAIRGQGGLHF.

This clone was observed a single time. The rearrangement links TRBV2 to TRBJ2-7; tentatively, D is TRBD2 (5 bases). The CDR3 is 14 amino acids. Germline CDR1 is SNHLY and CDR2 is FYNNEI. V was cut by 0 bases and J by 2 bases, with 8 bases left in between. This CDR3 is CASSEAWRTYEQYF. DNA of the CDR3: TGTGCCAGCAGTGAAGCGTGGAGGACCTACGAGCAGTACTTC.

The chain uses TRBV19 and TRBJ2-2, with D hard to call. Germline V gives CDR1 LNHDA, CDR2 SQIVND (reference sequence). Trimming removed 1 base from V and 7 bases from J, with 13 bases in between. The CDR3 loop spans 15 amino acids. CDR3 amino acids: CASSIAGRRFGELFF. CDR3 in DNA: TGTGCCAGTAGTATAGCTGGAAGGCGGTTCGGGGAGCTGTTTTTT.

The chain joins TRBV19 to TRBJ2-3; TRBD2 might be the D (7 bases). Germline CDR1 and CDR2: LNHDA and SQIVND (reference sequence). The V end was cut by 5 bases, the J end by 4 bases, with 22 bases between. The CDR3 is 17 residues long. CDR3 sequence: CASSWTRGRTRSDTQYF. As DNA, the CDR3 is TGTGCCAGTAGTTGGACCAGGGGACGGACTAGGTCAGATACGCAGTATTTT.

This chain links TRBV14 with TRBJ1-2, with unresolved D. This CDR3 has 15 amino acids. The V end was cut by 1 base, the J end by 5 bases, with 14 bases between. Germline V gene lookup returns CDR1 SGHDN and CDR2 FVKESK. CDR3 loop: CASSQVGGRRYGYTF. CDR3 bases: TGTGCCAGCAGCCAAGTAGGCGGGAGGAGATATGGCTACACCTTC.

J is TRBJ1-3 and V is TRBV5-1; D is uncertain. The CDR3 spans 14 residues. Trimming stripped 5 bases from V and 1 base from J, with 10 bases between. CDR1 is SGHRS, CDR2 YFSETQ, per germline. CDR3 DNA sequence: TGCGCCAGCAGAAGAGGTGAATCTGGAAACACCATATATTTT. Its translation: CASRRGESGNTIYF.

CDR3 nucleotide sequence: TGTGCCAGCAGTTTCGACAGTACCTCCAATCAGCCCCAGCATTTT. It yields the protein CASSFDSTSNQPQHF. V usage is TRBV7-2 and J usage is TRBJ1-5; maybe TRBD1 (5 bases). From germline, CDR1 is SGHTA and CDR2 FQGNSA. V was trimmed by 6 bases and J by 3 bases, leaving 15 bases between them. CDR3 length equals 15 residues.

This clone has only a few counts. The chain employs TRBV7-6 and TRBJ2-1, with TRBD2 matching over 12 bases. The CDR3 has 16 amino acids. The germline gives CDR1 SGHVS, CDR2 FNYEAQ. Losses at the gene ends were 5 bases for V and 2 bases for J; bases not matched to a gene: 4. The CDR3, as DNA: TGTGCCAGCAGCCCTCGGACTAGCGGGACCTACAATGAGCAGTTCTTC. Amino acid sequence: CASSPRTSGTYNEQFF.